These T cell receptor beta chains were read from a single sample in a study of CD8 T cell repertoires and HIV-1 epitope variants. Clones were read by immunoSEQ multiplex PCR, and TCRdb kept only the in-frame ones, dropping some. The repertoire has 2,700 or so clones, about 71% of them found once; the top ten carry around 43%. These receptors have no identified antigens. The sample taken for sequencing was cultured CD8+ T cells derived from PBMCs. The source of these receptors is a male donor with HIV. CDR3s leave out the opening cysteine and the closing phenylalanine or tryptophan.

j_gene	v_gene	CDR3aa
TRBJ2-7	TRBV27	ASSFRGSYEQY
TRBJ2-7	TRBV4-1	ASSQGAGGYEQY
TRBJ2-6	TRBV6-1	ASSESGGSGANVLT
TRBJ2-1	TRBV27	ASSPIIEHDEQF
TRBJ2-7	TRBV7-2	ASSLENRAPEQY
TRBJ2-5	TRBV7-2	ASSVLAGETEETQY
TRBJ2-1	TRBV28	ASSYGTSEYNEQF
TRBJ2-1	TRBV2	ASRLTGDYNEQF
TRBJ1-1	TRBV30	AWSAGTGDEAF
TRBJ2-1	TRBV27	ASSATGVNEQF
TRBJ1-1	TRBV21-1	ASSRGTEAF
TRBJ2-1	TRBV6-1	ASKLYNEQF
TRBJ2-7	TRBV27	ASSLIAGGPEQY
TRBJ2-1	TRBV27	ASSLLVGGVNNEQF
TRBJ1-6	TRBV27	ASGLSGTGVSPLH
TRBJ2-1	TRBV5-1	ASSLTGAHEQF
TRBJ2-7	TRBV5-6	ASSSDRSYEQY
TRBJ2-7	TRBV2	ASSEAGQGAWEQY
TRBJ2-7	TRBV6-1	ASSEDGGGMWEQY
TRBJ2-5	TRBV10-2	ASSEVEEETQY
TRBJ2-7	TRBV11-1	ASSLQGAYEQY
TRBJ1-2	TRBV11-2	ASSLGQGVPSGYT
TRBJ2-1	TRBV6-4	ASRNYDTSYNEQF
TRBJ2-7	TRBV4-3	ASSLGLGDEQY
TRBJ2-5	TRBV6-5	ASSYSWVEETQY
TRBJ2-3	TRBV11-2	ASSQEGDGGTDTQY
TRBJ2-1	TRBV7-2	ASSLDGASEQF
TRBJ2-7	TRBV5-6	ASSLETGATYEQY
TRBJ2-5	TRBV5-8	ASSFGQGEAETQY
TRBJ2-7	TRBV10-2	ASSEGLAGGLYEQY
TRBJ1-5	TRBV19	ASSIAIHQPQH
TRBJ1-6	TRBV27	ASSSGTALH
TRBJ2-3	TRBV10-1	ASSELGGPGDTQY
TRBJ2-7	TRBV28	ASSLGDREFYEQY
TRBJ1-5	TRBV30	AWSSGTAQGQPQH
TRBJ2-1	TRBV6-4	ASSETSGDQDEQF
TRBJ2-1	TRBV29-1	SVVRPSYNEQF
TRBJ2-1	TRBV7-9	ASSSTDSVIVPYNEQF
TRBJ2-7	TRBV7-3	ASSPQQGDYEQY
TRBJ1-1	TRBV6-5	ASSYLDMNTEAF
TRBJ2-1	TRBV14	ASRLAGEGEQF
TRBJ1-5	TRBV25-1	ASSEGTGRSNQPQH